The 9 T cell receptor beta chains in this list originate from one sample, sequenced in a study of T cells in narcolepsy (dated by TCRdb to between 2018 and 2020). Library prep was done by the immunoSEQ multiplex PCR assay. The source is immuneACCESS, and TCRdb retained only in-frame sequences with V and J called. Part of the clones is not carried over; for the studies checked, unresolved V genes explain less than half of this, and the remainder is unexplained. In this sample the table shows 650 to 850 clones, around 29% of which occur a single time. Together, the top ten hold about 50% of the sample. These TCRs are of unknown antigen specificity. Sequencing was carried out using cultured CD8+ T cells from cerebrospinal fluid. The receptor set was obtained from a human donor with narcolepsy.

V gene TRBV4-1 combines with J gene TRBJ2-7; D is possibly TRBD1 (5 bases). CDR3 length: 14 amino acids. The germline V and J ends were trimmed by 0 bases and 1 base, with 7 bases remaining between them. CDR1 is MGHRA and CDR2 is YSYEKL in the germline V gene. The CDR3 DNA reads as TGCGCCAGCAGCCAAGATAGGGGTTCCTACGAGCAGTACTTC. Protein product: CASSQDRGSYEQYF.

The rearrangement uses TRBV6-6 and TRBJ2-7; a weak D match, TRBD2 (7 bases). The ends were cut back, 5 bases at V and 2 bases at J, with 19 bases in the middle. The CDR3 has 16 residues. The V gene's germline CDR1 is MNHNY and CDR2 SVGAGI (reference sequence). In DNA, the CDR3 is TGTGCCAGCAGTCCTAGGACCGGGGAGGGGGCCTACGAGCAGTACTTC. It codes for CASSPRTGEGAYEQYF.

A few counts support this clone. Given a far larger clone just one base away, this is likely a sequencing read error. This chain joins TRBV7-6 and TRBJ2-3, with TRBD2 matching 10 bases. CDR1 and CDR2 (germline): SGHVS, FNYEAQ. The V segment lost 5 bases and the J segment 0 bases; nucleotides outside the gene matches: 5. The CDR3 runs to 16 residues. CDR3 loop: CASSPLAGLSTDTQYF. DNA for the CDR3: TGTGCCAGCAGCCCACTAGCGGGGTTAAGCACAGATACGCAGTATTTT.

This chain connects TRBV7-9 to TRBJ2-1; D perhaps matches TRBD1 (5 bases). Between the trimmed V and J ends, which lost 0 bases and 8 bases, there was a span of 11 bases. Germline V CDR1 and CDR2: SEHNR, FQNEAQ (reference sequence). The CDR3 sequence is 14 residues long. The CDR3 DNA reads as TGTGCCAGCAGCTTAGCGGGCAGGGTGGATGAGCAGTTCTTC. Residues: CASSLAGRVDEQFF.

This clone was seen only a few times. The V gene is TRBV5-2, the J gene TRBJ1-1. TRBV5-2 is designated a pseudogene. The CDR3 spans 13 residues. The CDR3 is CASSLGGADEAFF. The CDR3 region has the DNA TGTGCCAGCAGCTTAGGGGGGGCCGACGAAGCTTTCTTT.

The chain combines TRBV7-8 with TRBJ2-5; TRBD2 agrees at 8 bases. The CDR3 is 15 residues long. Germline V CDR1 and CDR2: SGHVS, FQNEAQ. The V segment lost 2 bases and the J segment 5 bases; nucleotides outside the gene matches: 7. The CDR3 region is CASSLTGGAEETQYF. The CDR3 coding sequence is TGTGCCAGCAGCTTAACCGGGGGGGCCGAGGAGACCCAGTACTTC.

This clone occurred a few times. The V call is TRBV2, the J call TRBJ2-5; 8 positions match TRBD1. V gave up 7 bases and J gave up 4 bases; unmatched junction bases: 5. Germline lookup yields CDR1 SNHLY and CDR2 FYNNEI. CDR3 size: 13 residues. The CDR3 coding sequence is TGTGCCAGCACCCGGCAGGGGGCAGAGACCCAGTACTTC. Amino acids: CASTRQGAETQYF.

This clone is large within its sample. Distinct nucleotide sequences in the sample also encode this CDR3. The gene calls are TRBV18 and TRBJ2-7, with D tentatively TRBD1 or TRBD2 (6 bases each). Germline V gene sequence: CDR1 KGHSH, CDR2 LQKENI. V dropped 6 bases and J dropped 5 bases, with 14 bases sitting between them. CDR3 length: 13 amino acids. The CDR3 nucleotides read TGTGCCAGCTCTGTCGGGGGCTACAACGAGCAGTACTTC. Its protein is CASSVGGYNEQYF.

This sequence joins TRBV4-2 and TRBJ1-1, with D perhaps matching TRBD1 (5 bases). The CDR3 is made up of 13 amino acids. Germline V gene sequence: CDR1 LGHNA, CDR2 YNFKEQ. V lost 5 bases and J lost 2, with 9 bases in between. Here the CDR3 DNA reads TGTGCCAGCAGCGGGGGGACCAACACTGAAGCTTTCTTT. Amino acid sequence: CASSGGTNTEAFF.